The source of this T cell receptor (beta chain) is a study of vaccination and CD4 T cells after COVID-19. Overall study context: Overlapping peptides covering the spike proteins of SARS-CoV-2, HCoV-NL63, HCoV-OC43 and HCoV-229E were added to stimulate cells. Study-wide points: When vaccine-specific clones from convalescent patients were examined, 304 of 307 were spike mono-reactive.

Sequencing of cultured CD4+ T cell DNA used the Oncomine TCR Beta short-read assay. Using its own MiXCR run on the PCR reads, TCRdb lists one record per CDR3 protein. The sample consists of some 4,400 distinct CDR3 sequences, over 20% of them appearing once. Treatment meaning: roughly 10-day PBMC culture with coronavirus spike peptide pools or control peptides (ViraFEST assay). V trimming: 5 bases; J trimming: 2 bases; junction bases outside the gene matches: 8. CDR3 length: 17 amino acids. Per germline, CDR1 KGHDR and CDR2 SFDVKD. In the case of this clonotype: Its antigen is still unknown.

The rearrangement joins TRBV24-1 to TRBJ2-7; 13 bases agree with TRBD2. The clonotype comes from a human donor who had recovered from COVID-19. Sequenced material: CD4+ T cells from blood, cultured in vitro, taken after SARS-CoV-2 vaccination. The DNA of the CDR3 is TGTGCCACCAGTGCCGAAGGACTAGCGGGAGTCACCTACGAGCAGTACTTC. Translated: CATSAEGLAGVTYEQYF.